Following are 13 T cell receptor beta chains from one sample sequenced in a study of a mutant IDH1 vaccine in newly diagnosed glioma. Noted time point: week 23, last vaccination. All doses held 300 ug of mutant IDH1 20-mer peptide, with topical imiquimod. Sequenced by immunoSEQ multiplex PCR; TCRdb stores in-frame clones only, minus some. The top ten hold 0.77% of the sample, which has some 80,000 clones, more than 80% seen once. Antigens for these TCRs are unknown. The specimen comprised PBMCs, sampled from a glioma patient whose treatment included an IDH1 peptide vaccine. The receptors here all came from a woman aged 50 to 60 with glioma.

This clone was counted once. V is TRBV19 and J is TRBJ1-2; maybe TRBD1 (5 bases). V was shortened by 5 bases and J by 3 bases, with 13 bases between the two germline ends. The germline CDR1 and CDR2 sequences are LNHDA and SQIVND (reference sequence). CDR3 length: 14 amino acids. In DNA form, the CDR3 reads TGTGCCAGTAGTTCCAATGGGGCTCACTATGGCTACACCTTC. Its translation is CASSSNGAHYGYTF.

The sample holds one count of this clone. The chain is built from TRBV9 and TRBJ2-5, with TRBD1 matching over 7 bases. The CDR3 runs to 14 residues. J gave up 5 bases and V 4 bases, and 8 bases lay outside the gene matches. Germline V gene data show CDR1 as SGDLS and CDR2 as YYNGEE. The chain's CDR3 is CASSPRTGRETQYF. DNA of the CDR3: TGTGCCAGCAGCCCGCGGACAGGTCGGGAGACCCAGTACTTC. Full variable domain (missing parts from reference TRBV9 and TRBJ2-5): DSGVTQTPKHLITATGQRVTLRCSPRSGDLSVYWYQQSLDQGLQFLIQYYNGEERAKGNILERFSAQQFPDLHSELNLSSLELGDSALYFCASSPRTGRETQYFGPGTRLLVL.

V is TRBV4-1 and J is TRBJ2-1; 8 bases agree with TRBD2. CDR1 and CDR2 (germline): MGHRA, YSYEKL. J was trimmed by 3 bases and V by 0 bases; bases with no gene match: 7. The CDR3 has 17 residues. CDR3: CASSQEGTRRGYNEQFF. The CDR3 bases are TGCGCCAGCAGCCAAGAGGGGACTAGACGGGGCTACAATGAGCAGTTCTTC.

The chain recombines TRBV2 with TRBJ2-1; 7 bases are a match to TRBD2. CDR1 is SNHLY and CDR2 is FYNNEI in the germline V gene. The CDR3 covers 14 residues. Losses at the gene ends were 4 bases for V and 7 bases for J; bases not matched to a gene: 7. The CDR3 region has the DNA TGTGCCAGCAGTGGTGAGGGAGGGTGGAATGAGCAGTTCTTC. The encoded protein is CASSGEGGWNEQFF.

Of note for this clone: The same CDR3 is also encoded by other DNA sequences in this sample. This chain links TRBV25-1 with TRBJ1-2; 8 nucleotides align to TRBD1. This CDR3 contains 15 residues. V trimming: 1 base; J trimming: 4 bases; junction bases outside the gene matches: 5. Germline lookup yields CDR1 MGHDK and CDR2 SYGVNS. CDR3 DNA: TGTGCCAGCAGTGAATTGGACAGGGACCCCTATGGCTACACCTTC. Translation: CASSELDRDPYGYTF.

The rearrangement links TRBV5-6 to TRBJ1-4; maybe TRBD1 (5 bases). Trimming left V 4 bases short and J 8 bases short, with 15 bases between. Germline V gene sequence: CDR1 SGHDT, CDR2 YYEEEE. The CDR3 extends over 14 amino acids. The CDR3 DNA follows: TGTGCCAGCAGCACCCTGGGGGGGACCGAAAAACTGTTTTTT. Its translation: CASSTLGGTEKLFF.

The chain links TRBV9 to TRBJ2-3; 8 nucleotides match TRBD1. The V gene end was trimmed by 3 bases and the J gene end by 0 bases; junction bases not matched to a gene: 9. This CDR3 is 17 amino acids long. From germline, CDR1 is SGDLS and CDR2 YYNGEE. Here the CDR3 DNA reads TGTGCCAGCAGCGCGGCCCCAGGGGGCGGAAGCACAGATACGCAGTATTTT. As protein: CASSAAPGGGSTDTQYF.

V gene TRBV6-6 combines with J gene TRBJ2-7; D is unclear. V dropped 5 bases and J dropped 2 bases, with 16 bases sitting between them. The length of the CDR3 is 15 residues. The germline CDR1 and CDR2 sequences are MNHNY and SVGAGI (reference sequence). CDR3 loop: CASSPSGRNTYEQYF. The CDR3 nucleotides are TGTGCCAGCAGTCCAAGTGGACGGAACACCTACGAGCAGTACTTC.

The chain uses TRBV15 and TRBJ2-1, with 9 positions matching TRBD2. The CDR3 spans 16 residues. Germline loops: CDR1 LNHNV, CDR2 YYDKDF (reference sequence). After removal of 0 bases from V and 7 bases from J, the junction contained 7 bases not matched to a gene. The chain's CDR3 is CATSRDSASGINEQFF. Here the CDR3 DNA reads TGTGCCACCAGCAGAGATTCGGCTAGCGGGATAAATGAGCAGTTCTTC.

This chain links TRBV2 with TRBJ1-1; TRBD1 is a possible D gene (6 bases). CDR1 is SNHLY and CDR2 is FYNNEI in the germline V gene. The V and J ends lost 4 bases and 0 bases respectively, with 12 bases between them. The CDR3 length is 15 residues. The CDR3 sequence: CASSVRGGLNTEAFF. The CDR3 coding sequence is TGTGCCAGCAGTGTCAGGGGCGGTTTGAACACTGAAGCTTTCTTT.

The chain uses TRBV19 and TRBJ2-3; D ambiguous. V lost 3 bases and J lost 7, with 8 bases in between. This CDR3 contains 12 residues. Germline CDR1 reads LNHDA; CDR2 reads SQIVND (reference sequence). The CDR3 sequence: CASSIGPYTQYF. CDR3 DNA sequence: TGTGCCAGTAGTATTGGACCCTATACGCAGTATTTT.

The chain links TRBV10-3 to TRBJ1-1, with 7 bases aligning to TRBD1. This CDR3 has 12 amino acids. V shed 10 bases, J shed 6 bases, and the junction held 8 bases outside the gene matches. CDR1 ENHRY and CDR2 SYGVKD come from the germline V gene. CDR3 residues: CASYDRESEAFF. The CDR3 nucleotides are TGTGCCAGTTACGACAGGGAATCTGAAGCTTTCTTT.

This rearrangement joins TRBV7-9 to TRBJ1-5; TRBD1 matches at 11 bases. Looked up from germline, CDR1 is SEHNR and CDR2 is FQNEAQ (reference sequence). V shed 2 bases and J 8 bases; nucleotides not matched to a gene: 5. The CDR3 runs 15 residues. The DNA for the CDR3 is TGTGCCAGCAGCTTAAGGACAGGGGGCGCGGAGCCCCAGCATTTT. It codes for CASSLRTGGAEPQHF.